This TCR beta chain was sequenced in a study of blood T cell repertoires in COVID-19. Produced via immunoSEQ multiplex PCR; TCRdb's table is partial and in-frame only. Of some 41,000 clones listed, about 85% are singletons. V was pared by 4 bases and J by 7 bases, with 20 bases between. The CDR3 is 15 amino acids. Germline CDR1 reads SGDLS; CDR2 reads YYNGEE. This clonotype was obtained from an elderly woman with active COVID-19. The material sequenced was peripheral blood. The gene calls are TRBV9 and TRBJ1-2; D perhaps matches TRBD1 (6 bases). The CDR3 sequence: CASSPTPTGSSGYTF. The CDR3 DNA is TGTGCCAGCAGCCCTACCCCTACAGGGTCCTCTGGCTACACCTTC.